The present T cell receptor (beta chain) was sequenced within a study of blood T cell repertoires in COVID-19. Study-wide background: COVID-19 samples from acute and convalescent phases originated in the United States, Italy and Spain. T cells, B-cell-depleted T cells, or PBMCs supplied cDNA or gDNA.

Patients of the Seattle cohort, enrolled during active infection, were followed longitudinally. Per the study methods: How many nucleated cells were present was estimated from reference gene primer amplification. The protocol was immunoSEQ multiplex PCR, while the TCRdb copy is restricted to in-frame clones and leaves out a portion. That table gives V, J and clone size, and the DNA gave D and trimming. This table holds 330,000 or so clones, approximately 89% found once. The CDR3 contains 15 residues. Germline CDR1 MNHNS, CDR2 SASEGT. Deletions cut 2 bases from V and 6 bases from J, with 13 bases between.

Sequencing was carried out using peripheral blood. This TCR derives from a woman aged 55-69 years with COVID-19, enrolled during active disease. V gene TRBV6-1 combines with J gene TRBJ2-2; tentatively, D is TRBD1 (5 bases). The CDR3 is CASSEPPGWAGELFF. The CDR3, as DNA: TGTGCCAGCAGTGAACCCCCAGGGTGGGCCGGGGAGCTGTTTTTT.